This entry lists 26 T cell receptor beta chains sequenced from one sample in a study of blood T cell repertoires in COVID-19. Sequenced by immunoSEQ multiplex PCR; TCRdb stores in-frame clones only, minus some. The sample shows some 130,000 clones, roughly three quarters of them seen only once. The specimen was peripheral blood. The receptors shown here come from a woman aged 70-85 years with acute or convalescent COVID-19.

The rearrangement links TRBV6-6 to TRBJ1-2; no reliable D call. Trimming left V 0 bases short and J 4 bases short, with 9 bases between. The CDR3 covers 14 residues. Germline CDR1 is MNHNY and CDR2 is SVGAGI (reference sequence). The CDR3 nucleotides are TGTGCCAGCAGTTACTCGCAACAGAGCTATGGCTACACCTTC. As protein: CASSYSQQSYGYTF.

The V gene is TRBV28, the J gene TRBJ1-1, with D perhaps matching TRBD1 (5 bases). The CDR3 runs to 15 residues. In germline, CDR1 is MDHEN, CDR2 SYDVKM. V was pared by 5 bases and J by 2 bases, with 15 bases between. CDR3 bases: TGTGCCAGCAGTCCCTGGTTACAGGTAAACACTGAAGCTTTCTTT. It translates to CASSPWLQVNTEAFF.

This chain connects TRBV12-3 or TRBV12-4 to TRBJ1-5; 7 bases match TRBD1. Trimming took 1 base from V and 8 from J; bases not matched to a gene: 2. CDR3 size: 13 residues. CDR3 loop: CASSLGQGEPQHF. The CDR3 DNA is TGTGCCAGCAGTTTAGGACAGGGTGAGCCCCAGCATTTT.

The chain recombines TRBV27 with TRBJ1-2, with 8 bases lining up with TRBD1. V lost 2 bases to trimming and J lost 10 bases; unmatched junction nucleotides: 9. There are 14 residues in the CDR3. Germline V gene sequence: CDR1 MNHEY, CDR2 SMNVEV (reference sequence). CDR3 protein: CASSLGQGRTIYTF. CDR3 DNA: TGTGCCAGCAGTTTAGGACAGGGCAGGACTATCTACACCTTC.

The chain joins TRBV7-2 to TRBJ1-2; the match to TRBD1 covers 9 bases. This CDR3 is 16 amino acids long. The germline V gene has CDR1 SGHTA and CDR2 FQGNSA. Trimming at V came to 1 base and at J to 2 bases, leaving 5 bases not matched to a gene. Here the CDR3 DNA reads TGTGCCAGCAGCTTAGGACAGGGGGTGGGAAACTATGGCTACACCTTC. Translation gives CASSLGQGVGNYGYTF.

J is TRBJ1-4 and V is TRBV5-1, with a tentative D call TRBD1 (6 bases). The germline V gene encodes CDR1 SGHRS and CDR2 YFSETQ. Trimming left V 1 base short and J 7 bases short, with 11 bases between. CDR3 length: 14 amino acids. CDR3 DNA sequence: TGCGCCAGCAGCTTGCGGGACAAGAGTGAAAAACTGTTTTTT. It is translated as CASSLRDKSEKLFF.

The chain uses TRBV15 and TRBJ2-1; 7 bases align to TRBD2. The V gene's germline CDR1 is LNHNV and CDR2 YYDKDF (reference sequence). V was pared by 0 bases and J by 5 bases, with 7 bases of the junction left unmatched. The CDR3 runs 16 residues. CDR3 in amino acids: CATSRDGGRADNEQFF. As DNA, the CDR3 is TGTGCCACCAGCAGAGATGGTGGGAGGGCGGACAATGAGCAGTTCTTC.

J is TRBJ1-2 and V is TRBV14, with D unclear. V lost 2 bases to trimming and J lost 3 bases, with 13 bases between them. The V gene's germline CDR1 is SGHDN and CDR2 FVKESK. The CDR3 loop spans 15 amino acids. The CDR3 here is CASSQSARSYYGYTF. CDR3 coding DNA: TGTGCCAGCAGCCAATCTGCGCGGTCTTACTATGGCTACACCTTC.

The sample holds one count of this clone. The chain uses TRBV28 and TRBJ2-7; D is ambiguous. CDR1 MDHEN and CDR2 SYDVKM come from the germline V gene. This CDR3 is built from 12 residues. V shed 6 bases and J shed 3 bases, with 9 bases lying between them. In DNA form, the CDR3 reads TGTGCCAGCAGGACACACAACTACGAGCAGTACTTC. Translating gives CASRTHNYEQYF.

CDR3 DNA sequence: TGTGCCAGCAGCTTAACAGGGGGCGAGAATGAAAAACTGTTTTTT. Protein: CASSLTGGENEKLFF. The rearrangement links TRBV7-3 to TRBJ1-4; 7 positions match TRBD1. The CDR3 runs 15 residues. The germline CDR1 and CDR2 sequences are SGHTA and FQGTGA. The junction had 3 bases not matched to a gene; V was cut back by 0 bases and J by 5 bases.

This clone came up a few times. This chain links TRBV28 with TRBJ1-1, with D tentatively TRBD1 (6 bases). Trimming shortened V by 8 bases and J by 5 bases, and 12 bases separated the two germline ends. The CDR3 has 12 amino acids. CDR1 is MDHEN, CDR2 SYDVKM, per germline. CDR3 protein: CASETGMTEAFF. The CDR3 region has the DNA TGTGCCAGCGAAACAGGGATGACTGAAGCTTTCTTT.

This clone was detected ten times or more. The rearrangement uses TRBV12-5 and TRBJ2-3; 8 nucleotides line up with TRBD1. Germline CDR1 and CDR2: LGHNT and FRNRAP. V trimming: 0 bases; J trimming: 4 bases; junction bases outside the gene matches: 9. The CDR3 is 17 amino acids. CDR3 protein: CASGLVLGTGGSDTQYF. CDR3 nucleotide sequence: TGTGCTAGTGGTTTGGTACTCGGGACAGGAGGGTCAGATACGCAGTATTTT. The full variable domain, rest sourced from reference TRBV12-5 and TRBJ2-3, is DARVTQTPRHKVTEMGQEVTMRCQPILGHNTVFWYRQTMMQGLELLAYFRNRAPLDDSGMPKDRFSAEMPDATLATLKIQPSEPRDSAVYFCASGLVLGTGGSDTQYFGPGTRLTVL.

The chain couples TRBV6-6 to TRBJ1-2; 7 nucleotides match TRBD1. Germline V gene lookup returns CDR1 MNHNY and CDR2 SVGAGI (reference sequence). The CDR3 is 16 residues long. The ends lost 0 bases at V and 0 bases at J; junction bases unmatched: 4. CDR3: CASSYSRDSPNYGYTF. The CDR3 DNA reads TGTGCCAGCAGTTACTCTCGGGACAGTCCTAACTATGGCTACACCTTC.

There are many counts of this clone. The genes are TRBV28 and TRBJ1-2; maybe TRBD1 (6 bases). Per the germline V gene, CDR1 is MDHEN and CDR2 is SYDVKM. V dropped 7 bases and J dropped 4 bases, with 16 bases sitting between them. CDR3 length: 14 amino acids. The CDR3 DNA follows: TGTGCCAGCACACATGGGGGCAGCTTCTATGGCTACACCTTC. Translating it yields CASTHGGSFYGYTF.

This clone was seen more than once but under ten times. V and J are TRBV5-1 and TRBJ2-2; D is unclear. V shed 0 bases and J shed 4 bases, with 10 bases lying between them. This CDR3 contains 15 residues. Germline CDR1 SGHRS, CDR2 YFSETQ. Written as DNA, the CDR3 is TGCGCCAGCAGCTTGGAGTTAGATAGCACCGGGGAGCTGTTTTTT. Translation: CASSLELDSTGELFF.

There are a few counts of this clone. The chain employs TRBV10-3 and TRBJ1-6; D may be TRBD1 (5 bases). There are 13 residues in the CDR3. Germline-derived CDR1 and CDR2 are ENHRY and SYGVKD. V was clipped by 10 bases and J by 7 bases, with 14 bases between them. For the CDR3, the DNA is TGTGCCAACCAGTCAGGGCAGAATTCACCCCTCCACTTT. It is translated as CANQSGQNSPLHF.

V is TRBV6-5 and J is TRBJ2-3; TRBD1 is a possible D gene (5 bases). Germline CDR1 and CDR2: MNHEY and SVGAGI. The CDR3 consists of 14 residues. V shed 8 bases and J shed 5 bases, with 17 bases lying between them. CDR3 bases: TGTGCCAGCGGCGGACAAGTTCTACTAGATACGCAGTATTTT. Translated, it gives CASGGQVLLDTQYF.

The chain recombines TRBV6-5 with TRBJ1-2, with a weak D call TRBD1 (5 bases). Germline loops: CDR1 MNHEY, CDR2 SVGAGI. The CDR3 loop spans 14 amino acids. The V and J ends lost 6 bases and 2 bases respectively, with 13 bases between them. CDR3 DNA: TGTGCCAGCAGAGGGGTTCTGGGGAACTATGGCTACACCTTC. It is translated as CASRGVLGNYGYTF.

V and J are TRBV7-2 and TRBJ2-7; the D gene is possibly TRBD2 (6 bases). V lost 1 base, J lost 7 bases, and 11 bases lay in between. The CDR3 length is 13 residues. Germline V gene data show CDR1 as SGHTA and CDR2 as FQGNSA. CDR3 region: CASSLGGLREQYF. The DNA for the CDR3 is TGTGCCAGCAGCTTAGGGGGACTTAGGGAGCAGTACTTC.

This sequence joins TRBV6-5 and TRBJ1-2; D ambiguous. With 6 bases removed from V and 2 bases from J, the gap between germline ends came to 10 bases. Germline-derived CDR1 and CDR2 are MNHEY and SVGAGI. The CDR3 consists of 13 residues. The CDR3 sequence is CASRTHVNYGYTF. As DNA, the CDR3 is TGTGCCAGCAGAACACATGTAAACTATGGCTACACCTTC.

The chain recombines TRBV4-3 with TRBJ2-3; D unresolved. This CDR3 region has 14 residues. Germline CDR1 LGHNA, CDR2 YSLEER. Trimming left V 0 bases short and J 1 base short, with 5 bases between. CDR3 bases: TGCGCCAGCAGCCAAGAAACAGGCACAGATACGCAGTATTTT. It codes for CASSQETGTDTQYF.

For the CDR3, the DNA is TGTGCCAGCTCACCGTCCAGGGGGCCAGAGACCCAGTACTTC. Protein sequence: CASSPSRGPETQYF. The genes are TRBV18 and TRBJ2-5, with 8 nucleotides matching TRBD1. CDR1 is KGHSH and CDR2 is LQKENI in the germline V gene. The trim removed 3 bases at V and 4 bases at J, leaving 4 bases unmatched. CDR3 length: 14 amino acids.

This chain connects TRBV10-1 to TRBJ2-3; no clear D. V was cut by 5 bases and J by 7 bases, with 16 bases left in between. Germline V gives CDR1 WNHNN, CDR2 SYGVQD (reference sequence). The CDR3 spans 14 residues. The CDR3 loop is CASSLSNIPNTQYF. The CDR3 nucleotides are TGCGCCAGCAGTCTTTCGAACATCCCCAATACGCAGTATTTT.

This clone was seen just once. The chain has TRBV21-1 and TRBJ2-7; the table's TRBD2 call for D was not verified on the DNA. TRBV21-1 constitutes a pseudogene. This CDR3 has 13 residues. In DNA form, the CDR3 reads TGTGCCAGCAAGGAGGGGCTGGCCTACGAGCAGTACTTC. It specifies CASKEGLAYEQYF.

This clone appeared a few times. J is TRBJ1-5 and V is TRBV7-8; D gene unclear. This CDR3 is 15 amino acids long. Germline values: CDR1 SGHVS, CDR2 FQNEAQ. V lost 1 base to trimming and J lost 3 bases, with 10 bases between them. CDR3 in DNA: TGTGCCAGCAGCTTAGGTCTCGGGATCAATCAGCCCCAGCATTTT. This sequence encodes CASSLGLGINQPQHF.

The chain has TRBV6-2 or TRBV6-3 and TRBJ2-1; 11 bases line up with TRBD2. With 5 bases clipped from V and 6 bases from J, the junction kept 6 bases outside the gene matches. The CDR3 is 15 residues long. Germline assignment: CDR1 MNHEY and CDR2 SVGEGT. CDR3 region: CASSTLAGDVNEQFF. Here the CDR3 DNA reads TGTGCCAGCAGTACACTAGCGGGGGACGTCAATGAGCAGTTCTTC.